One sample yielded the 26 T cell receptor beta chains listed below, sequenced in a study of T cell repertoires in ileal Crohn's disease. Assay used: immunoSEQ multiplex PCR; TCRdb lists only in-frame clones, some missing. Of 6,000 to 7,500 clones in the sample, about four fifths were seen once. Sequenced: ileal tissue. The receptors derive from an adult with Crohn's disease.

The V gene is TRBV10-3, the J gene TRBJ2-3, with 7 bases identical to TRBD1. The CDR3 covers 16 residues. After removal of 8 bases from V and 2 bases from J, the junction contained 13 bases not matched to a gene. The germline V gene has CDR1 ENHRY and CDR2 SYGVKD. DNA of the CDR3: TGTGCCATCCGCGACCTACAGGGGTGGTCCACAGATACGCAGTATTTT. The encoded protein is CAIRDLQGWSTDTQYF.

This clone was counted a few times. This rearrangement joins TRBV11-2 to TRBJ2-1, with 9 bases fitting TRBD2. Germline values: CDR1 SGHAT, CDR2 FQNNGV. The trim removed 1 base at V and 7 bases at J, leaving 5 bases unmatched. This CDR3 is 15 amino acids long. The CDR3 region has the DNA TGTGCCAGCAGCTTAGTGGGCGGGGGGGCGAATGAGCAGTTCTTC. This codes for CASSLVGGGANEQFF.

In DNA, the CDR3 is TGTGCCAGCAGCCCGGGGGTAGCGGTATTAGCTAGCACAGATACGCAGTATTTT. Its translation: CASSPGVAVLASTDTQYF. The genes are TRBV11-3 and TRBJ2-3, with D possibly TRBD2 on 6 matching bases. Trimming cost V 5 bases and J 0 bases, with 21 bases left between them. The CDR3 consists of 18 residues. Germline V gene lookup returns CDR1 SGHNT and CDR2 YENEEA.

The rearrangement joins TRBV18 to TRBJ2-3; no clear D gene. The CDR3 is 15 residues long. Trimming removed 6 bases from V and 0 bases from J, with 13 bases in between. Germline lookup yields CDR1 KGHSH and CDR2 LQKENI. The CDR3 sequence: CASSPSGDSTDTQYF. CDR3 DNA sequence: TGTGCCAGCTCCCCCTCCGGTGATAGCACAGATACGCAGTATTTT.

Here the CDR3 reads CASSMGSGGSQPQHF. The CDR3, as DNA: TGTGCCAGTAGTATGGGATCGGGGGGCAGTCAGCCCCAGCATTTT. The gene calls are TRBV19 and TRBJ1-5, with D possibly matching TRBD1 (6 bases). The CDR3 runs to 15 residues. Germline V gene sequence: CDR1 LNHDA, CDR2 SQIVND (reference sequence). The V end lost 3 bases, the J end lost 6 bases, and 15 bases lay between the germline ends.

The table lists this clone with a few counts. J is TRBJ2-7 and V is TRBV5-6; D gene ambiguous. Trimming removed 3 bases at V and 7 bases at J, with 8 bases between. Per the germline V gene, CDR1 is SGHDT and CDR2 is YYEEEE. The CDR3 contains 11 residues. DNA for the CDR3: TGTGCCAGCAGCTGGAGAAGGGAGCAGTACTTC. It codes for CASSWRREQYF. The full variable domain, in which reference TRBV5-6 and TRBJ2-7 provide the parts outside the CDR3, is DAGVTQSPTHLIKTRGQQVTLRCSPKSGHDTVSWYQQALGQGPQFIFQYYEEEERQRGNFPDRFSGHQFPNYSSELNVNALLLGDSALYLCASSWRREQYFGPGTRLTVT.

The V and J genes are TRBV27 and TRBJ2-1; 9 bases fit TRBD2. The J segment lost 6 bases and the V segment lost 3 bases, leaving 3 bases of the junction unmatched. There are 14 residues in the CDR3. Germline assignment: CDR1 MNHEY and CDR2 SMNVEV (reference sequence). The DNA for the CDR3 is TGTGCCAGCAGTTTCCAGCGGGAGGCCAATGAGCAGTTCTTC. Translating it yields CASSFQREANEQFF.

This clone has a handful of counts. V and J are TRBV10-3 and TRBJ2-1; 7 nucleotides align to TRBD2. Germline-derived CDR1 and CDR2 are ENHRY and SYGVKD. Trimming took 4 bases from V and 6 from J; bases not matched to a gene: 12. This CDR3 has 16 residues. The DNA for the CDR3 is TGTGCCATCAGTGGATGGCTAGCGGCGTTTTTCAATGAGCAGTTCTTC. It yields the protein CAISGWLAAFFNEQFF.

This clone was counted a single time. The rearrangement links TRBV18 to TRBJ2-2, with D tentatively TRBD2 (5 bases). This CDR3 is built from 15 residues. The V end was cut by 0 bases, the J end by 7 bases, with 12 bases between. Germline CDR1 reads KGHSH; CDR2 reads LQKENI. CDR3 in amino acids: CASSPPRDAGGELFF. The DNA for the CDR3 is TGTGCCAGCTCACCACCCCGAGATGCGGGCGGGGAGCTGTTTTTT.

The table lists this clone with a count of one. V and J are TRBV19 and TRBJ2-5; 10 nucleotides align to TRBD2. The ends lost 6 bases at V and 5 bases at J; junction bases unmatched: 3. CDR3 size: 13 residues. CDR1 LNHDA and CDR2 SQIVND come from the germline V gene (reference sequence). Here the CDR3 reads CASRFSGGETQYF. CDR3 in DNA: TGTGCCAGTAGATTTAGCGGGGGGGAGACCCAGTACTTC. The whole variable domain, filled in from reference TRBV19 and TRBJ2-5, reads DGGITQSPKYLFRKEGQNVTLSCEQNLNHDAMYWYRQDPGQGLRLIYYSQIVNDFQKGDIAEGYSVSREKKESFPLTVTSAQKNPTAFYLCASRFSGGETQYFGPGTRLLVL.

The genes are TRBV6-1 and TRBJ2-2; 9 nucleotides match TRBD2. The CDR3 totals 14 residues. Germline lookup yields CDR1 MNHNS and CDR2 SASEGT. Trimming took 5 bases from V and 6 from J; bases not matched to a gene: 4. The CDR3: CASSLAGVAGELFF. The CDR3 region has the DNA TGTGCCAGCAGTTTAGCGGGAGTGGCCGGGGAGCTGTTTTTT.

This chain joins TRBV11-2 and TRBJ1-6; D remains ambiguous. CDR3 length equals 16 residues. Trimming pared 5 bases from V and 2 bases from J, leaving 13 bases between. The germline gives CDR1 SGHAT, CDR2 FQNNGV. CDR3 nucleotides: TGTGCCAGCAGCCAGACACCGAGCACCTATAATTCACCCCTCCACTTT. This encodes CASSQTPSTYNSPLHF.

The rearrangement links TRBV9 to TRBJ2-1, with TRBD2 identical over 8 bases. Germline-derived CDR1 and CDR2 are SGDLS and YYNGEE. CDR3 size: 15 residues. V shed 0 bases and J 4 bases; nucleotides not matched to a gene: 3. CDR3 loop: CASSVAGGGYNEQFF. The DNA for the CDR3 is TGTGCCAGCAGCGTAGCCGGGGGGGGGTACAATGAGCAGTTCTTC.

The gene calls are TRBV19 and TRBJ1-5; the match to TRBD1 covers 8 bases. This CDR3 region has 15 residues. Germline V gene lookup returns CDR1 LNHDA and CDR2 SQIVND (reference sequence). J gave up 0 bases and V 4 bases, and 2 bases lay outside the gene matches. CDR3 amino acids: CASSTTGDSNQPQHF. For the CDR3, the DNA is TGTGCCAGTAGTACGACAGGGGATAGCAATCAGCCCCAGCATTTT.

The J gene is TRBJ1-1, the V gene TRBV6-6; TRBD1 matches at 10 bases. J lost 5 bases, V lost 6 bases, and 6 bases had no gene match. Germline CDR1 is MNHNY and CDR2 is SVGAGI (reference sequence). The CDR3 runs 14 residues. The CDR3 loop is CASRKPGQGTEAFF. CDR3 coding DNA: TGTGCCAGCAGAAAACCGGGACAGGGGACTGAAGCTTTCTTT.

The V gene is TRBV6-1, the J gene TRBJ2-2; 11 positions agree with TRBD2. In germline, CDR1 is MNHNS, CDR2 SASEGT. V lost 4 bases, J lost 4 bases, and 2 bases stayed unmatched. This CDR3 region has 15 residues. This CDR3 is CASSVTSGSTGELFF. CDR3 DNA: TGTGCCAGCAGTGTTACTAGCGGGAGCACCGGGGAGCTGTTTTTT.

This sequence joins TRBV2 and TRBJ1-2; TRBD1 agrees at 7 bases. The CDR3 loop spans 14 amino acids. J gave up 2 bases and V 4 bases, and 4 bases lay outside the gene matches. Per the germline V gene, CDR1 is SNHLY and CDR2 is FYNNEI. The CDR3 protein is CASSGQGGNYGYTF. As DNA, the CDR3 is TGTGCCAGCAGTGGACAGGGAGGAAACTATGGCTACACCTTC.

This sequence joins TRBV11-2 and TRBJ2-7; D might be TRBD2 (6 bases). There are 15 residues in the CDR3. Trimming pared 5 bases from V and 3 bases from J, leaving 17 bases between. Germline V gene lookup returns CDR1 SGHAT and CDR2 FQNNGV. CDR3 bases: TGTGCCAGCAGCCAGGCAGCGGGTCCGGGCTACGAGCAGTACTTC. Translation: CASSQAAGPGYEQYF.

V is TRBV6-1 and J is TRBJ1-2, with TRBD1 as a possible D gene (6 bases). V was cut by 1 base and J by 8 bases, with 14 bases left in between. Germline CDR1 reads MNHNS; CDR2 reads SASEGT. The CDR3 is made up of 14 amino acids. CDR3 DNA: TGTGCCAGCAGTGAAGGAGCAGGGGTTTGGGGCTACACCTTC. Protein product: CASSEGAGVWGYTF.

This clone was recorded only once. The rearrangement links TRBV6-6 to TRBJ2-3; D is unresolved. Germline assignment: CDR1 MNHNY and CDR2 SVGAGI (reference sequence). There are 12 residues in the CDR3. V was cut by 6 bases and J by 4 bases, with 8 bases left in between. This CDR3 reads CASSQGADTQYF. The CDR3 bases are TGTGCCAGCAGCCAAGGAGCAGATACGCAGTATTTT.

V usage is TRBV6-1 and J usage is TRBJ1-5, with 7 bases fitting TRBD1. In germline, CDR1 is MNHNS, CDR2 SASEGT. This CDR3 has 16 amino acids. Trimming at V came to 3 bases and at J to 2 bases, leaving 7 bases not matched to a gene. CDR3 in amino acids: CASSDRGGAGNQPQHF. The CDR3 region has the DNA TGTGCCAGCAGTGATCGAGGGGGCGCAGGCAATCAGCCCCAGCATTTT.

This chain connects TRBV5-1 to TRBJ1-1, with TRBD1 matching over 11 bases. The ends lost 3 bases at V and 5 bases at J; junction bases unmatched: 3. CDR3 length: 14 residues. CDR1 SGHRS and CDR2 YFSETQ come from the germline V gene. CDR3 DNA: TGCGCCAGCAGCTCCGGGACAGGGGGTACTGAAGCTTTCTTT. Amino acid sequence: CASSSGTGGTEAFF.

The chain recombines TRBV11-3 with TRBJ2-7, with a possible D match to TRBD1 (5 bases). The CDR3 sequence is 14 residues long. The V end lost 2 bases, the J end lost 5 bases, and 13 bases lay between the germline ends. Germline lookup yields CDR1 SGHNT and CDR2 YENEEA. Written as DNA, the CDR3 is TGTGCCAGCAGCTTAAGCCAGGGTCAAAACGAGCAGTACTTC. Protein sequence: CASSLSQGQNEQYF. Variable domain in full (rest from reference TRBV11-3 and TRBJ2-7): EAGVVQSPRYKIIEKKQPVAFWCNPISGHNTLYWYLQNLGQGPELLIRYENEEAVDDSQLPKDRFSAERLKGVDSTLKIQPAELGDSAVYLCASSLSQGQNEQYFGPGTRLTVT.

The chain links TRBV11-2 to TRBJ2-5, with D uncertain. CDR1 is SGHAT and CDR2 is FQNNGV in the germline V gene. The CDR3 runs to 12 residues. Trimming stripped 1 base from V and 9 bases from J, with 9 bases between. The DNA of the CDR3 is TGTGCCAGCAGCTTAGGGTCAGGCCCCCAGTACTTC. Translation gives CASSLGSGPQYF. Using reference TRBV11-2 and TRBJ2-5 for the parts outside the CDR3, the full variable domain is EAGVAQSPRYKIIEKRQSVAFWCNPISGHATLYWYQQILGQGPKLLIQFQNNGVVDDSQLPKDRFSAERLKGVDSTLKIQPAKLEDSAVYLCASSLGSGPQYFGPGTRLLVL.

The gene calls are TRBV28 and TRBJ2-7, with D hard to call. Germline CDR1 reads MDHEN; CDR2 reads SYDVKM. The CDR3 consists of 13 residues. V dropped 4 bases and J dropped 5 bases, with 12 bases sitting between them. CDR3 DNA: TGTGCCAGCAGTTACTTAAGTTCTGACGAGCAGTACTTC. Protein product: CASSYLSSDEQYF.

This chain joins TRBV7-9 and TRBJ1-1; 9 bases line up with TRBD1. Germline V gene data show CDR1 as SEHNR and CDR2 as FQNEAQ (reference sequence). The CDR3 is 18 residues long. V was clipped by 2 bases and J by 7 bases; unmatched bases: 17. CDR3 region: CASSLTRAGTGKGGEAFF. The CDR3 bases are TGTGCCAGCAGCTTAACGAGGGCGGGGACAGGGAAGGGTGGTGAAGCTTTCTTT.